The T cell receptor (beta chain) described here comes from a study of T cells expressing NK-cell markers (dated by TCRdb to 2020 to 2022). As for the study more broadly: Roughly 8 donors provided sorted CD3+CD56+NKG2C+, CD3+CD56+NKG2C- and CD3+CD56-NKG2C+ T-cell subsets, whose TCR beta-chain repertoires were profiled. Among the eight sequenced donors, seven were HCMV-seropositive and one was HCMV-seronegative. Randomly selected healthy volunteers, three men and five women, were used as the eight sequenced donors. Illumina HiSeq 2000/2500, MiSeq or NextSeq was used to sequence libraries as 2 x 150 bp reads.

To determine HCMV serostatus, a commercial ELISA kit was used to detect HCMV-specific IgG in serum. Peripheral blood mononuclear cells were isolated from blood by Ficoll density gradient centrifugation. CDR1 and CDR2 (SQVTM, ANQGSEA) derive from the germline V gene. From the cysteine up to the phenylalanine, the CDR3 has a length of 14 residues. This entry has no DNA. Sequenced on an Illumina HiSeq 2000. The TCR beta cDNA libraries were made using 5'RACE template switching, a step that added both a universal primer site and unique molecular identifiers. Priming for cDNA synthesis came from the TCR beta constant segment, and two successive PCR amplification steps followed. The paper's data handling went like this. Reads were demultiplexed and grouped by UMI with MIGEC, and clonotypes were assembled and quantified with MiTCR. To exclude erroneous sequences, any TCR cDNA sequence not supported by at least two reads was discarded. The tcR package was used for downstream repertoire analysis, with clonotypes matched between fractions based on CDR3 nucleotide sequence plus V segment. Antigen specificity was annotated against VDJdb with VDJmatch, allowing one amino acid substitution in CDR3. TCRdb reprocessed the reads and assigns one entry to each CDR3 protein sequence, leaving out DNA. TCRdb, not the original authors, processed these V and J calls. The table of this sample itemizes 550,000 to 600,000 distinct CDR3 sequences. The ten largest clones add up to 3% to 4.5% of the sample.

Concerning this clonotype: Its antigen has not been determined.

The paper as a whole reports these results and caveats: Those dominant clonotypes were again the most abundant among CD3+CD56-NKG2C+ cells in several donors, at about 25-65%. For six donors, the dominant CD3+CD56+NKG2C+ clonotypes were among the top 10 CD8+ clonotypes and accounted for about 1.0-7.5% of CD8+ T cells. Whether the expanded NKG2C-expressing T cell clones were specific for HCMV antigens remained unclear.

Sequenced sample: blood T cells: a sorted CD56 or NKG2C T cell subset, CD4+ or CD8+ T cells, or bulk PBMC T cells (not recorded which). The V and J genes are TRBV29-1 and TRBJ2-5; the D call of TRBD1 rests on TCRdb alone, since no DNA is present to check it. The source of this sequence is a young man in good health. Donor details come from another sample of the same person, matched by shared clones. The CDR3 is CSVVPGPGRKTQYF.